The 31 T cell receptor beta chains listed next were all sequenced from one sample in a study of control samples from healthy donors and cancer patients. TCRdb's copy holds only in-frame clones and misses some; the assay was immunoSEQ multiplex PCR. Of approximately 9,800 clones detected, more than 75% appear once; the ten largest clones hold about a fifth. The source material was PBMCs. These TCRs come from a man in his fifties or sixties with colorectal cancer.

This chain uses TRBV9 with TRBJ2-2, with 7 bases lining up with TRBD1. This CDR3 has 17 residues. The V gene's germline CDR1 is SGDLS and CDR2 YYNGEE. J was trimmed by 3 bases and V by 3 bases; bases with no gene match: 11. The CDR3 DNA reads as TGTGCCAGCAGCGATCCATACAGGGGCTGGGACACCGGGGAGCTGTTTTTT. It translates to CASSDPYRGWDTGELFF. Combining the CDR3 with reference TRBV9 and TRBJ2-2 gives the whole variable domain DSGVTQTPKHLITATGQRVTLRCSPRSGDLSVYWYQQSLDQGLQFLIQYYNGEERAKGNILERFSAQQFPDLHSELNLSSLELGDSALYFCASSDPYRGWDTGELFFGEGSRLTVL.

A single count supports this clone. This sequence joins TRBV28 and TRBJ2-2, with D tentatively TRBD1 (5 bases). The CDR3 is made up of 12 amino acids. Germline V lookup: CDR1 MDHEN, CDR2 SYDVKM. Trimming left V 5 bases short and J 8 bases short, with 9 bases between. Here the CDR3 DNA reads TGTGCCAGCAGTGCCAGACAGGGGGAGCTGTTTTTT. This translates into CASSARQGELFF.

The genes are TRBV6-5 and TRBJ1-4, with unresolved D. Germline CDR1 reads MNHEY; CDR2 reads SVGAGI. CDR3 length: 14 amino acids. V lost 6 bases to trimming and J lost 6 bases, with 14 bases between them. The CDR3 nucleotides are TGTGCCAGCAGGAAGGACCTCGGTGATGAAAAACTGTTTTTT. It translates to CASRKDLGDEKLFF.

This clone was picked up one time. Written as DNA, the CDR3 is TGTGCCAGCAGCTTAAACAAGGGGACCGGGGAGCTGTTTTTT. Translation gives CASSLNKGTGELFF. The chain combines TRBV7-3 with TRBJ2-2; TRBD1 might be the D (5 bases). Germline-derived CDR1 and CDR2 are SGHTA and FQGTGA. CDR3 size: 14 residues. With 1 base removed from V and 5 bases from J, the gap between germline ends came to 8 bases. Drawing the rest from reference TRBV7-3 and TRBJ2-2, the complete variable domain is GAGVSQTPSNKVTEKGKYVELRCDPISGHTALYWYRQSLGQGPEFLIYFQGTGAADDSGLPNDRFFAVRPEGSVSTLKIQRTERGDSAVYLCASSLNKGTGELFFGEGSRLTVL.

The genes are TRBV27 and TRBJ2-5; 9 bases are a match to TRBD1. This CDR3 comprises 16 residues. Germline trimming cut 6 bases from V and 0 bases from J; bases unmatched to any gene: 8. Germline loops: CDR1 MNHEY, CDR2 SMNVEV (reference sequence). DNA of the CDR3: TGTGCCAGCAGCAGATACAGGGGGCTCTACCAAGAGACCCAGTACTTC. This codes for CASSRYRGLYQETQYF.

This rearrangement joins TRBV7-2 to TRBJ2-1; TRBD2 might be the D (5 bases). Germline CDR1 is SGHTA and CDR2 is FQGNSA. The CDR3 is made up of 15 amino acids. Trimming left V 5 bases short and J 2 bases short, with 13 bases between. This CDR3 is CASSLDGLPYNEQFF. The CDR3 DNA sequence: TGTGCCAGCAGCCTAGACGGACTGCCCTACAATGAGCAGTTCTTC. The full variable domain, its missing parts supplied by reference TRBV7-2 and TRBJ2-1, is GAGVSQSPSNKVTEKGKDVELRCDPISGHTALYWYRQSLGQGLEFLIYFQGNSAPDKSGLPSDRFSAERTGGSVSTLTIQRTQQEDSAVYLCASSLDGLPYNEQFFGPGTRLTVL.

The CDR3 loop is CASSKRASSTGELFF. The CDR3, as DNA: TGTGCCAGCAGTAAGAGGGCCTCTAGCACCGGGGAGCTGTTTTTT. This chain uses TRBV5-4 with TRBJ2-2, with a weak D call TRBD2 (5 bases). The CDR3 runs to 15 residues. V was shortened by 5 bases and J by 4 bases, with 15 bases between the two germline ends. Germline V CDR1 and CDR2: SGHNT, YYREEE (reference sequence). Combining the CDR3 with reference TRBV5-4 and TRBJ2-2 gives the whole variable domain ETGVTQSPTHLIKTRGQQVTLRCSSQSGHNTVSWYQQALGQGPQFIFQYYREEENGRGNFPPRFSGLQFPNYSSELNVNALELDDSALYLCASSKRASSTGELFFGEGSRLTVL.

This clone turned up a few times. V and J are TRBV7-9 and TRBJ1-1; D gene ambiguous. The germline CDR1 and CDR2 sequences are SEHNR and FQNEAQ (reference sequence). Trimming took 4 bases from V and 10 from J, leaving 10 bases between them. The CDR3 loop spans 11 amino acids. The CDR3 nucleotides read TGTGCCAGCAGCTCGCTAGCGGGAGCTTTCTTT. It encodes CASSSLAGAFF.

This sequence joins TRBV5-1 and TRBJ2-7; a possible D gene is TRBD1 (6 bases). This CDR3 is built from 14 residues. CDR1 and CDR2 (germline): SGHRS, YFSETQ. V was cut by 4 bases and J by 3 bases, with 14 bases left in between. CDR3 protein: CASSQTGLHYEQYF. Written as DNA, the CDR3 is TGCGCCAGCAGCCAGACAGGTCTCCACTACGAGCAGTACTTC.

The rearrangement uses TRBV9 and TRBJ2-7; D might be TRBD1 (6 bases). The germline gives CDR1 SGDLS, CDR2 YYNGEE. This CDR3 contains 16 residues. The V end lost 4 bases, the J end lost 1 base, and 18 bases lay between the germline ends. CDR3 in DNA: TGTGCCAGCAGCCCATTAGGACAGATCCATTCCTACGAGCAGTACTTC. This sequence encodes CASSPLGQIHSYEQYF.

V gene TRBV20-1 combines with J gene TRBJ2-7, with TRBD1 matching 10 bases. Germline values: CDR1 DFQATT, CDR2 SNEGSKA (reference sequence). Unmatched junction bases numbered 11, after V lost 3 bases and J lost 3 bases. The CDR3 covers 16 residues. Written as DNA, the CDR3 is TGCAGTGCTAGTGAAGACAGGGGGCTTGTTTTCTACGAGCAGTACTTC. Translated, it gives CSASEDRGLVFYEQYF.

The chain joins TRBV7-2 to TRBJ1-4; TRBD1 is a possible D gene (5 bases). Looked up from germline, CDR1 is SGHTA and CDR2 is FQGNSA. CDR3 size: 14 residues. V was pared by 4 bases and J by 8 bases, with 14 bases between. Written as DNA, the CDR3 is TGTGCCAGCAGCTCTTCCAGGGATCGCGAAAAACTGTTTTTT. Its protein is CASSSSRDREKLFF.

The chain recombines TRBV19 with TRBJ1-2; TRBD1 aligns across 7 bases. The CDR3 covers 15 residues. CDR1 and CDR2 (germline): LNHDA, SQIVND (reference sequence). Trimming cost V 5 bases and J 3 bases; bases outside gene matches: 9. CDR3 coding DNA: TGTGCCAGTAGTGCCCCCCGACAGGGAGACTATGGCTACACCTTC. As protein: CASSAPRQGDYGYTF.

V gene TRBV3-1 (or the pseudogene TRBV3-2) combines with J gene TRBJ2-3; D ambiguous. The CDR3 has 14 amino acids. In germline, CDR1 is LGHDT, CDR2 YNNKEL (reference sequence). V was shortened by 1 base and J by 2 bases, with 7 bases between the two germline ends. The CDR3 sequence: CASSQAINTDTQYF. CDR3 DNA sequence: TGTGCCAGCAGCCAAGCCATAAACACAGATACGCAGTATTTT.

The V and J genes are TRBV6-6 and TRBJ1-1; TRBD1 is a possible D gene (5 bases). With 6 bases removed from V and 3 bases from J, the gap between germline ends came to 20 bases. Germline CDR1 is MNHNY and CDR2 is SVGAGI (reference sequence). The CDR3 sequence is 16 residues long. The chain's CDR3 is CASRSQDSSQYTEAFF. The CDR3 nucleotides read TGTGCCAGCAGGTCACAGGATTCGAGCCAATACACTGAAGCTTTCTTT.

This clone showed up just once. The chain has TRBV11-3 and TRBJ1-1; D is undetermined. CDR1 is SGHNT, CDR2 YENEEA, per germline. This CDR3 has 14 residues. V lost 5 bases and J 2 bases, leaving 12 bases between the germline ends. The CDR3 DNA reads TGTGCCAGCAGCAGACGGTTCGGCAACACTGAAGCTTTCTTT. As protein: CASSRRFGNTEAFF.

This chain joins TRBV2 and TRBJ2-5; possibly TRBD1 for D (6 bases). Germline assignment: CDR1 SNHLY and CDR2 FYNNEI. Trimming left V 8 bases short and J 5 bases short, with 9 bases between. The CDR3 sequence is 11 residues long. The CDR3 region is CASQGRETQYF. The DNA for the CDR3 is TGTGCCAGCCAGGGGCGGGAGACCCAGTACTTC.

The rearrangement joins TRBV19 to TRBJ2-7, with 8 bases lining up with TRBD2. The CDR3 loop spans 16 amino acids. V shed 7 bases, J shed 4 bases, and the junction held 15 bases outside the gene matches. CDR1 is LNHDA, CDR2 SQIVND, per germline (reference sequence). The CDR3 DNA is TGTGCCAGTAAAGGCGGGGGGCCCTTTGATTCTTACGAGCAGTACTTC. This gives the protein CASKGGGPFDSYEQYF.

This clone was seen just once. The CDR3 DNA is TGTGCCTGGAGTGCCTACGTGGGCTACACCTTC. Residues: CAWSAYVGYTF. V usage is TRBV30 and J usage is TRBJ1-2; no firm D call. The CDR3 length is 11 residues. Germline CDR1 is GTSNPN and CDR2 is SVGIG (reference sequence). V was trimmed by 1 base and J by 8 bases, leaving 8 bases between them.

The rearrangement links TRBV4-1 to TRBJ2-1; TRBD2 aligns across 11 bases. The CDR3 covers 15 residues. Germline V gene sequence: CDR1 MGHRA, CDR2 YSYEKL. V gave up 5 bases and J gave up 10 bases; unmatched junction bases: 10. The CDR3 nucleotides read TGCGCCAGCAGCGCGACTAGCGGGGTAAATCAAGAGCAGTTCTTC. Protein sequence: CASSATSGVNQEQFF.

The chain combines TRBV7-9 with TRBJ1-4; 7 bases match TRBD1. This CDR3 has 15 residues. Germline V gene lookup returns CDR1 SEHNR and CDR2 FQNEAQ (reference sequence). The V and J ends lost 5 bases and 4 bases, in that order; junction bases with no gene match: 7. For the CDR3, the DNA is TGTGCCAGCAGCGGGGACAGCCTTTATAATGAAAAACTGTTTTTT. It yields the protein CASSGDSLYNEKLFF.

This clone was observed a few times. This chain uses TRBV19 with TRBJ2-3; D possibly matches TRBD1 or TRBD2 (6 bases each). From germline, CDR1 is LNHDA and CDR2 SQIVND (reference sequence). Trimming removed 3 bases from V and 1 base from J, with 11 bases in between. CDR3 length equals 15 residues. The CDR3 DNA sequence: TGTGCCAGTAGTATCCGAAGGGGGGGCACAGATACGCAGTATTTT. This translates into CASSIRRGGTDTQYF.

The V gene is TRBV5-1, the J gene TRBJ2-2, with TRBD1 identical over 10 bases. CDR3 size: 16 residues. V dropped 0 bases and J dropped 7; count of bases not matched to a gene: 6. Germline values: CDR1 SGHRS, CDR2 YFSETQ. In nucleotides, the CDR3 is TGCGCCAGCAGCTTGGGGGGACAGGGGACCGGCGGGGAGCTGTTTTTT. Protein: CASSLGGQGTGGELFF.

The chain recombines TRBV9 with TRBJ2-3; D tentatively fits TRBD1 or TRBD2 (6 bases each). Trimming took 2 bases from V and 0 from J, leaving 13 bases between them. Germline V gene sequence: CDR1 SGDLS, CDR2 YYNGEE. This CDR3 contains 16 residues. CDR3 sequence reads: CASSVRGLRSTDTQYF. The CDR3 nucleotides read TGTGCCAGCAGCGTTCGGGGGCTTCGAAGCACAGATACGCAGTATTTT.

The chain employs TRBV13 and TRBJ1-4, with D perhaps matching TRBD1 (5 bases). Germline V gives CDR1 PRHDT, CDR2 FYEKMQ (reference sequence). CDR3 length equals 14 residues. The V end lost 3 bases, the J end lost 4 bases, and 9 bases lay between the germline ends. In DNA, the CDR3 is TGTGCCAGCAGCTTGAGACAGAATAATGAAAAACTGTTTTTT. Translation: CASSLRQNNEKLFF.

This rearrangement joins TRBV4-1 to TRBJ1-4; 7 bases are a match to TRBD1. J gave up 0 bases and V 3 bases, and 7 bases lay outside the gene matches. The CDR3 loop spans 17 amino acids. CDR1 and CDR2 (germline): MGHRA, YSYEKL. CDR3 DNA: TGCGCCAGCAGCCAGACAGGGTTTCGGGCAACTAATGAAAAACTGTTTTTT. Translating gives CASSQTGFRATNEKLFF.

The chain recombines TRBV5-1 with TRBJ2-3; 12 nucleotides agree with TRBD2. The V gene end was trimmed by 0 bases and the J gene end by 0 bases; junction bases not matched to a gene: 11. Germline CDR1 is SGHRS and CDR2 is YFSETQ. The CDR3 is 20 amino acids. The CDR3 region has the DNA TGCGCCAGCAGCTTGGCGGCGACTAGCGGGGGCCCTAGTAGCACAGATACGCAGTATTTT. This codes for CASSLAATSGGPSSTDTQYF. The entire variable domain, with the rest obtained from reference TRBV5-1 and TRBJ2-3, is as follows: KAGVTQTPRYLIKTRGQQVTLSCSPISGHRSVSWYQQTPGQGLQFLFEYFSETQRNKGNFPGRFSGRQFSNSRSEMNVSTLELGDSALYLCASSLAATSGGPSSTDTQYFGPGTRLTVL.

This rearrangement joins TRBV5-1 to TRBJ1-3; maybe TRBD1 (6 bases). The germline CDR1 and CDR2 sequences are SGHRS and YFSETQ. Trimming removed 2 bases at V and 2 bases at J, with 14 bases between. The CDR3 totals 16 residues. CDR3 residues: CASSFQGLGAGNTIYF. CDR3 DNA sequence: TGCGCCAGCAGCTTCCAGGGGTTAGGGGCTGGAAACACCATATATTTT.

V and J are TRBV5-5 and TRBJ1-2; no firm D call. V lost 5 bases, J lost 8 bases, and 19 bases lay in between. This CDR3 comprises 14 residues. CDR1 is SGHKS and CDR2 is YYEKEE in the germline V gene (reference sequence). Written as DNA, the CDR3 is TGTGCCAGCAGTTATCCCCCCTGGGGTGAAGGCTACACCTTC. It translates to CASSYPPWGEGYTF.

The CDR3 sequence: CASSRDRDYEQYF. For the CDR3, the DNA is TGCGCCAGCAGCCGTGACAGGGACTACGAGCAGTACTTC. The chain joins TRBV4-3 to TRBJ2-7, with TRBD1 matching over 7 bases. V lost 4 bases to trimming and J lost 3 bases; unmatched junction nucleotides: 3. Germline values: CDR1 LGHNA, CDR2 YSLEER. The CDR3 length is 13 residues.

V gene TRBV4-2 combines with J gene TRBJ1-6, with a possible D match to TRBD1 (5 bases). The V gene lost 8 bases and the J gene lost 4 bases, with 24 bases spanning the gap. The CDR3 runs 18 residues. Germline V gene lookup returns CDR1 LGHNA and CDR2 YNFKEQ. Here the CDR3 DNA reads TGTGCCAGCTCCCGAACCGGACAACGGACTACTTATAATTCACCCCTCCACTTT. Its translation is CASSRTGQRTTYNSPLHF.